What follows are 32 T cell receptor beta chains derived from one specimen sequenced in a study of blood T cells in healthy people across ages. A second PCR, run for roughly 7 to 11 cycles, used a sample-barcoded 5' primer plus a J-beta primer mix. TCRdb reanalysed the 5' RACE reads using MiXCR and keeps one entry per CDR3 protein. The table has hundreds of thousands of distinct CDR3 sequences, roughly three fifths seen once. The source material was blood. The receptor set was obtained from a man in his forties in good health.

The rearrangement links TRBV20-1 to TRBJ1-1; D is possibly TRBD1 (6 bases). This CDR3 region has 16 residues. Germline CDR1 and CDR2: DFQATT and SNEGSKA (reference sequence). Between the trimmed V and J ends, which lost 6 bases and 4 bases, there was a span of 24 bases. The CDR3 DNA reads TGCAGTGCCCCCGGGGGGGCCCTCCTGGGGGGCACTGAAGCTTTCTTT. As protein: CSAPGGALLGGTEAFF.

This clonotype was found a few times. The chain uses TRBV4-3 and TRBJ2-7; 11 nucleotides line up with TRBD1. Germline assignment: CDR1 LGHNA and CDR2 YSLEER. Trimming cost V 3 bases and J 5 bases; bases outside gene matches: 6. There are 15 residues in the CDR3. The CDR3 bases are TGCGCCAGCAGCCAGGGGACAGGGGGGCAGCACGAGCAGTACTTC. Protein sequence: CASSQGTGGQHEQYF.

The chain links TRBV15 to TRBJ2-4, with 7 bases that match TRBD1. The last part of the DNA fits TRBJ2-7 better; the J call may be wrong. The CDR3 is 14 residues long. Germline assignment: CDR1 LNHNV and CDR2 YYDKDF (reference sequence). The DNA of the CDR3 is TGTGCCACCAGCAGAGTGGGGACAGCTGGCGAGCAGTACTTC. Translating it yields CATSRVGTAGEQYF.

This chain connects TRBV6-5 to TRBJ2-5; 10 nucleotides align to TRBD2. Germline trimming cut 2 bases from V and 5 bases from J; bases unmatched to any gene: 14. There are 18 residues in the CDR3. Germline V gene data show CDR1 as MNHEY and CDR2 as SVGAGI. The CDR3 loop is CASSYRASGRWGRETQYF. As DNA, the CDR3 is TGTGCCAGCAGTTACAGGGCTAGCGGGAGATGGGGAAGGGAGACCCAGTACTTC.

A remark on this clonotype: This may arise from a read error, as a much more abundant clone is one base away. The V and J genes are TRBV27 and TRBJ2-1; D is unclear. TRBJ2-7 explains the end of the DNA better; the J call may be wrong. This CDR3 spans 14 amino acids. Germline CDR1 and CDR2: MNHEY and SMNVEV (reference sequence). DNA for the CDR3: TGTGCCAGCAGTTTCGGTAGCTCCTACAATGAGCAGTACTTC. Translation gives CASSFGSSYNEQYF.

In this sample, this clonotype turned up a few times. The CDR3 reads CASSPQGAGNEQFF. DNA of the CDR3: TGTGCCAGCAGCCCCCAGGGGGCGGGAAATGAGCAGTTCTTC. The genes are TRBV11-2 and TRBJ2-1; TRBD1 matches at 8 bases. The CDR3 sequence is 14 residues long. Trimming took 5 bases from V and 7 from J; bases not matched to a gene: 7. Looked up from germline, CDR1 is SGHAT and CDR2 is FQNNGV.

This clonotype has a handful of counts. The gene calls are TRBV7-2 and TRBJ2-1; the D is unclear. CDR3 length equals 11 residues. The V and J ends lost 1 base and 8 bases respectively, with 3 bases between them. CDR1 and CDR2 from the germline V gene are SGHTA and FQGNSA. CDR3 bases: TGTGCCAGCAGCTTAGAATATGAGCAGTTCTTC. It encodes CASSLEYEQFF.

This chain uses TRBV7-9 with TRBJ1-1; unclear D gene. The CDR3 totals 11 residues. The V end was cut by 5 bases, the J end by 7 bases, with 8 bases between. Germline lookup yields CDR1 SEHNR and CDR2 FQNEAQ (reference sequence). Here the CDR3 reads CASSPSYEAFF. CDR3 nucleotide sequence: TGTGCCAGCAGCCCGAGCTATGAAGCTTTCTTT.

The gene calls are TRBV20-1 and TRBJ2-5; D is unresolved. This CDR3 is built from 12 residues. V lost 2 bases and J 3 bases, leaving 7 bases between the germline ends. The V gene's germline CDR1 is DFQATT and CDR2 SNEGSKA (reference sequence). CDR3 DNA sequence: TGCAGTGCTAGACACGATGAAGAGACCCAGTACTTC. Amino acid sequence: CSARHDEETQYF.

This clonotype was seen once. The V call is TRBV6-1, the J call TRBJ1-2, with D perhaps TRBD1 (5 bases). This CDR3 has 14 amino acids. Germline CDR1 and CDR2: MNHNS and SASEGT. Trimming left V 6 bases short and J 3 bases short, with 14 bases between. CDR3 region: CASRESGFHYGYTF. DNA for the CDR3: TGTGCCAGCAGGGAATCAGGGTTCCACTATGGCTACACCTTC.

This chain joins TRBV3-1 and TRBJ1-1; perhaps TRBD1 as D (6 bases). V lost 11 bases to trimming and J lost 1 base, with 11 bases between them. In germline, CDR1 is LGHDT, CDR2 YNNKEL (reference sequence). This CDR3 has 12 amino acids. The CDR3 nucleotides are TGTGCCTCGACAGGTTCGAACACTGAAGCTTTCTTT. Its translation: CASTGSNTEAFF.

The CDR3 coding sequence is TGTGCCAGTAGTGGGCGCACCGGGGTCCAGCCCCAGCATTTT. The encoded protein is CASSGRTGVQPQHF. The chain is built from TRBV19 and TRBJ1-5; D unclear. CDR1 and CDR2 from the germline V gene are LNHDA and SQIVND (reference sequence). The CDR3 is 14 amino acids. The V and J ends lost 5 bases and 7 bases respectively, with 15 bases between them.

This clonotype was found a few times. This chain connects TRBV28 to TRBJ2-6; D might be TRBD1 (5 bases). V lost 1 base, J lost 0 bases, and 19 bases lay in between. The CDR3 sequence is 20 residues long. CDR1 and CDR2 from the germline V gene are MDHEN and SYDVKM. The CDR3 loop reads CASSLFGLGPLPSGANVLTF. CDR3 nucleotide sequence: TGTGCCAGCAGTTTATTTGGTCTGGGGCCTCTCCCCTCTGGGGCCAACGTCCTGACTTTC.

There are a few counts of this clonotype. The rearrangement joins TRBV20-1 to TRBJ1-5; D possibly corresponds to TRBD1 (5 bases). Trimming stripped 5 bases from V and 8 bases from J, with 22 bases between. The CDR3 is made up of 15 amino acids. In germline, CDR1 is DFQATT, CDR2 SNEGSKA (reference sequence). The CDR3 DNA follows: TGCAGTGCTGGACCCCACCAGGGCCAAGGGGAGCCCCAGCATTTT. This codes for CSAGPHQGQGEPQHF.

The table lists this clonotype with a few counts. The chain has TRBV15 and TRBJ2-6; D unclear. The CDR3 has 16 residues. Germline V gene lookup returns CDR1 LNHNV and CDR2 YYDKDF (reference sequence). The V end lost 0 bases, the J end lost 9 bases, and 15 bases lay between the germline ends. The CDR3 region is CATSRDSLGSSNVLTF. In nucleotides, the CDR3 is TGTGCCACCAGCAGAGATAGCCTGGGATCCAGCAACGTCCTGACTTTC.

This rearrangement joins TRBV24-1 to TRBJ2-7, with TRBD1 matching 10 bases. Per the germline V gene, CDR1 is KGHDR and CDR2 is SFDVKD. The CDR3 consists of 15 residues. After removal of 5 bases from V and 1 base from J, the junction contained 4 bases not matched to a gene. The CDR3: CATSVGTGVSYEQYF. In nucleotides, the CDR3 is TGTGCCACCAGTGTCGGGACAGGGGTTTCCTACGAGCAGTACTTC.

This chain connects TRBV20-1 to TRBJ2-7; D is perhaps TRBD1 or TRBD2 (5 bases each). The CDR3 length is 16 residues. CDR1 DFQATT and CDR2 SNEGSKA come from the germline V gene (reference sequence). Deletions cut 6 bases from V and 0 bases from J, with 21 bases between. CDR3 in amino acids: CSALPPGRRSSYEQYF. The CDR3 DNA reads TGCAGTGCCCTTCCCCCGGGACGCCGTAGCTCCTACGAGCAGTACTTC.

This chain joins TRBV10-2 and TRBJ2-3; TRBD2 matches 7 bases. Germline CDR1 WSHSY, CDR2 SAAADI. This CDR3 has 15 residues. V was clipped by 4 bases and J by 2 bases; unmatched bases: 6. Here the CDR3 reads CASSGPGGLTDTQYF. The CDR3 DNA reads as TGCGCCAGCAGTGGCCCGGGGGGACTCACAGATACGCAGTATTTT.

The V call is TRBV11-2, the J call TRBJ1-4; D gene ambiguous. CDR1 SGHAT and CDR2 FQNNGV come from the germline V gene. CDR3 length: 16 residues. Trimming removed 3 bases from V and 0 bases from J, with 11 bases in between. This chain's CDR3 is CASSLAVPATNEKLFF. CDR3 sequence (DNA): TGTGCCAGCAGCTTGGCGGTACCTGCAACTAATGAAAAACTGTTTTTT.

Comments on this clonotype: A read error may produce the germline difference seen at one junction end. This chain connects TRBV7-7 to TRBJ2-3; no clear D gene. Germline V lookup: CDR1 SSHAT, CDR2 FNYEAQ (reference sequence). The CDR3 consists of 15 residues. The CDR3 coding sequence is TGTGCTAGCAGCTTAGGTCTTCCGAGCACAGATACGCAGTATTTT. Protein sequence: CASSLGLPSTDTQYF.

The chain is built from TRBV12-3 or TRBV12-4 and TRBJ2-3; tentatively, D is TRBD1 (6 bases). V was shortened by 6 bases and J by 5 bases, with 15 bases between the two germline ends. The CDR3 has 14 residues. DNA for the CDR3: TGTGCCAGCAGGCCGCAGGGGAGAGGAGATACGCAGTATTTT. Translating gives CASRPQGRGDTQYF.

The genes are TRBV28 and TRBJ2-7; D gene unclear. The germline gives CDR1 MDHEN, CDR2 SYDVKM. V lost 5 bases to trimming and J lost 1 base, with 9 bases between them. CDR3 length equals 13 residues. CDR3 nucleotides: TGTGCCAGCAGTCTGAGACTGTCCTACGAGCAGTACTTC. Translation: CASSLRLSYEQYF.

The chain combines TRBV7-2 with TRBJ1-1; D is ambiguous. The germline V and J ends were trimmed by 2 bases and 8 bases, with 12 bases remaining between them. CDR3 length: 13 amino acids. From germline, CDR1 is SGHTA and CDR2 FQGNSA. The DNA for the CDR3 is TGTGCCAGCAGCTTAAACGCCGGGCTCGAAGCTTTCTTT. Translation: CASSLNAGLEAFF.

J is TRBJ2-3 and V is TRBV24-1; TRBD1 aligns across 8 bases. This CDR3 contains 16 residues. Germline CDR1 is KGHDR and CDR2 is SFDVKD. V shed 12 bases, J shed 3 bases, and the junction held 16 bases outside the gene matches. Written as DNA, the CDR3 is TGTGCCGTAGGACCTGGGACAGGACACTTTACAGATACGCAGTATTTT. It encodes CAVGPGTGHFTDTQYF.

This clonotype turned up a few times. The rearrangement joins TRBV7-9 to TRBJ2-1; D unclear. CDR1 is SEHNR, CDR2 FQNEAQ, per germline (reference sequence). CDR3 length: 13 amino acids. The ends were cut back, 5 bases at V and 9 bases at J, with 14 bases in the middle. The CDR3 region is CASSHESASEQFF. CDR3 DNA sequence: TGTGCCAGCAGCCACGAATCTGCTAGTGAGCAGTTCTTC.

V and J are TRBV25-1 and TRBJ2-7; possibly TRBD1 for D (7 bases). Germline-derived CDR1 and CDR2 are MGHDK and SYGVNS. With 4 bases removed from V and 2 bases from J, the gap between germline ends came to 18 bases. This CDR3 has 16 amino acids. The CDR3 reads CASSGTHDREAYEQYF. The DNA for the CDR3 is TGTGCCAGCAGTGGCACGCACGACAGGGAGGCCTACGAGCAGTACTTC.

The table lists this clonotype with a few counts. The rearrangement uses TRBV14 and TRBJ1-2, with D possibly being TRBD1 (6 bases). CDR1 is SGHDN and CDR2 is FVKESK in the germline V gene. The V gene lost 5 bases and the J gene lost 4 bases, with 14 bases spanning the gap. The CDR3 loop spans 14 amino acids. The CDR3 protein is CASSTRTATYGYTF. CDR3 in DNA: TGTGCCAGCAGCACCCGGACAGCAACCTATGGCTACACCTTC.

The chain combines TRBV20-1 with TRBJ2-7, with D possibly being TRBD2 (6 bases). The CDR3 is made up of 14 amino acids. V was pared by 4 bases and J by 0 bases, with 13 bases between. CDR1 and CDR2 (germline): DFQATT, SNEGSKA (reference sequence). CDR3 nucleotide sequence: TGCAGTGCTACCGGGGAGGATAGCTCCTACGAGCAGTACTTC. It yields the protein CSATGEDSSYEQYF.

This chain connects TRBV12-3 or TRBV12-4 to TRBJ2-1, with D perhaps TRBD1 or TRBD2 (6 bases each). V lost 3 bases and J 9 bases, leaving 18 bases between the germline ends. The CDR3 contains 15 residues. The CDR3 spells CASSFSGGLGGEQFF. DNA of the CDR3: TGTGCCAGCAGTTTTTCCGGGGGCCTGGGGGGTGAGCAGTTCTTC.

The chain joins TRBV27 to TRBJ1-6; D is unresolved. The germline V gene has CDR1 MNHEY and CDR2 SMNVEV (reference sequence). Trimming left V 2 bases short and J 8 bases short, with 10 bases between. This CDR3 contains 14 residues. As DNA, the CDR3 is TGTGCCAGCAGTTTACAGGAGAGGGATTCACCCCTCCACTTT. Amino acids: CASSLQERDSPLHF.

The rearrangement joins TRBV25-1 to TRBJ1-2; TRBD1 is a possible D gene (6 bases). This CDR3 has 13 residues. V was clipped by 3 bases and J by 7 bases, with 12 bases between them. From germline, CDR1 is MGHDK and CDR2 SYGVNS. The CDR3 DNA is TGTGCCAGCAGTGACAACAGGGTCCGTGGCTACACCTTC. Amino acids: CASSDNRVRGYTF.

The V gene is TRBV20-1, the J gene TRBJ2-5; D not resolved. The CDR3 extends over 13 amino acids. Trimming pared 3 bases from V and 10 bases from J, leaving 18 bases between. Germline lookup yields CDR1 DFQATT and CDR2 SNEGSKA (reference sequence). CDR3 nucleotides: TGCAGTGCTAGGGGTATTACCTCGGTATACCAGTACTTC. Its translation: CSARGITSVYQYF.